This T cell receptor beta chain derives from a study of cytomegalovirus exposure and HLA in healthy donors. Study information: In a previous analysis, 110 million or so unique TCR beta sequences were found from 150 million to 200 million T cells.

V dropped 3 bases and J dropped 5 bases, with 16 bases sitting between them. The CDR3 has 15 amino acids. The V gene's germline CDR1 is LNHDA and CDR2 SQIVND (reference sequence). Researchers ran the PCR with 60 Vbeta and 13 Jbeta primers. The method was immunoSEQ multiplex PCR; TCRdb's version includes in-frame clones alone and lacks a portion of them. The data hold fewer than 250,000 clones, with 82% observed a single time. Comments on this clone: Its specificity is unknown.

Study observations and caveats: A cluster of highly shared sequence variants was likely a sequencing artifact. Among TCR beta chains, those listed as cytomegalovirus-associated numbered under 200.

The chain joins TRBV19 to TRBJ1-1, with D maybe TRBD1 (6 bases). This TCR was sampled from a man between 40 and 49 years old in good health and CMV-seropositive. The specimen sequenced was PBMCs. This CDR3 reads CASSISYRDQTEAFF. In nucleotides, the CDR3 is TGTGCCAGTAGTATCTCCTACAGGGATCAGACTGAAGCTTTCTTT.